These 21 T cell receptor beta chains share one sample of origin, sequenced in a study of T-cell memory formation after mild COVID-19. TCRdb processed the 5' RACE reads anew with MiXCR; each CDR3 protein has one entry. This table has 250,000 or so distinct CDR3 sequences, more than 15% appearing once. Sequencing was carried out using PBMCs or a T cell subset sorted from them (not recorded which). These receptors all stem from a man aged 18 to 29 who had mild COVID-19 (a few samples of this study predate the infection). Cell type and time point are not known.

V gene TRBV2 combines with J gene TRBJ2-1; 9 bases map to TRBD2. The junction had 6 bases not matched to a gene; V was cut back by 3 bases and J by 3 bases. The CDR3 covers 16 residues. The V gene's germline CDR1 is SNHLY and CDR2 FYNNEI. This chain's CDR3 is CASSDLTSGSYNEQFF. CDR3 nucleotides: TGTGCCAGCAGTGATTTGACTAGCGGAAGCTACAATGAGCAGTTCTTC.

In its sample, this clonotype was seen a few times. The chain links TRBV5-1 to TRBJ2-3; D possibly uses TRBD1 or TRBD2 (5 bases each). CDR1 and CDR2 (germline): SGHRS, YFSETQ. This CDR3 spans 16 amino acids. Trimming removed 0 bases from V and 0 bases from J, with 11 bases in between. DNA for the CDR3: TGCGCCAGCAGCTTGGAGGGACGAACTAGCACAGATACGCAGTATTTT. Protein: CASSLEGRTSTDTQYF. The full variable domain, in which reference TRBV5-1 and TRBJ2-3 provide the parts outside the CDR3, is KAGVTQTPRYLIKTRGQQVTLSCSPISGHRSVSWYQQTPGQGLQFLFEYFSETQRNKGNFPGRFSGRQFSNSRSEMNVSTLELGDSALYLCASSLEGRTSTDTQYFGPGTRLTVL.

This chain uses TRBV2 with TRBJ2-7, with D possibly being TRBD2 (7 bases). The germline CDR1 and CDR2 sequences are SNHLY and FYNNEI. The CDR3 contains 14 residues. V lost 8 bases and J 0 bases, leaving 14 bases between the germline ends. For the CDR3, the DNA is TGTGCCAGCGGGGGGGACACCCGCTCCTACGAGCAGTACTTC. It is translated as CASGGDTRSYEQYF.

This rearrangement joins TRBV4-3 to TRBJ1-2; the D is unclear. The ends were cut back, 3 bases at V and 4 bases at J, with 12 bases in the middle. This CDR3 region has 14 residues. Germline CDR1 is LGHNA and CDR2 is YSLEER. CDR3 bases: TGCGCCAGCAGCCAGGGTGGTTATCTCTATGGCTACACCTTC. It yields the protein CASSQGGYLYGYTF.

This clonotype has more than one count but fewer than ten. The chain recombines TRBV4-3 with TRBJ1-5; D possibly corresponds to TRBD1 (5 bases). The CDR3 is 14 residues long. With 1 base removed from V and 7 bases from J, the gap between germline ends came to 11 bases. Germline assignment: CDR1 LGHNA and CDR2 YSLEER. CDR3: CASSQGKGRQPQHF. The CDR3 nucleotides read TGCGCCAGCAGCCAAGGCAAGGGACGGCAGCCCCAGCATTTT.

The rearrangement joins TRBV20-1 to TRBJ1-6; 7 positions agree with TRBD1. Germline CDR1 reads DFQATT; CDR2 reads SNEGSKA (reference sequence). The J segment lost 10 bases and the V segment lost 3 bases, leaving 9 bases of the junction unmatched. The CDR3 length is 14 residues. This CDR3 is CSARDRGGRSPLHF. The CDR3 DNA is TGCAGTGCTAGGGACCGAGGGGGCAGGTCACCCCTCCACTTT.

CDR3 bases: TGCGCCAGCAGCCAATCACTGATGACAGGAGAGACCCAGTACTTC. Protein product: CASSQSLMTGETQYF. V gene TRBV4-3 combines with J gene TRBJ2-5; D is perhaps TRBD1 (6 bases). The CDR3 loop spans 15 amino acids. Between the trimmed V and J ends, which lost 2 bases and 4 bases, there was a span of 14 bases. CDR1 LGHNA and CDR2 YSLEER come from the germline V gene.

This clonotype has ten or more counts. CDR3 protein: CASTKRIQSSTDTQYF. DNA of the CDR3: TGTGCCAGCACCAAAAGGATTCAGTCCAGCACAGATACGCAGTATTTT. The gene calls are TRBV2 and TRBJ2-3, with D uncertain. V shed 7 bases and J shed 0 bases, with 17 bases lying between them. Germline assignment: CDR1 SNHLY and CDR2 FYNNEI. This CDR3 spans 16 amino acids. Using reference TRBV2 and TRBJ2-3 for the parts outside the CDR3, the full variable domain is EPEVTQTPSHQVTQMGQEVILRCVPISNHLYFYWYRQILGQKVEFLVSFYNNEISEKSEIFDDQFSVERPDGSNFTLKIRSTKLEDSAMYFCASTKRIQSSTDTQYFGPGTRLTVL.

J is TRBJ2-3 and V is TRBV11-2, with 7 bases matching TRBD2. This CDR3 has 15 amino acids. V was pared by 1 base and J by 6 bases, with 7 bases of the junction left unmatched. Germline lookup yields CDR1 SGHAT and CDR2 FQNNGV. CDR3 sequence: CASSLGGGPIDTQYF. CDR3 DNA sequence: TGTGCCAGCAGCTTAGGGGGGGGTCCGATTGATACGCAGTATTTT.

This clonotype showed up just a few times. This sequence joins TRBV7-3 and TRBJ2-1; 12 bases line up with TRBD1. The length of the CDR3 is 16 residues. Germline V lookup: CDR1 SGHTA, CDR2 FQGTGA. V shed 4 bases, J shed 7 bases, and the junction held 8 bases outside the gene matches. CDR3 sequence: CASSSMGQGASNEQFF. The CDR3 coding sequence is TGTGCCAGCAGCTCAATGGGACAGGGGGCTAGTAATGAGCAGTTCTTC.

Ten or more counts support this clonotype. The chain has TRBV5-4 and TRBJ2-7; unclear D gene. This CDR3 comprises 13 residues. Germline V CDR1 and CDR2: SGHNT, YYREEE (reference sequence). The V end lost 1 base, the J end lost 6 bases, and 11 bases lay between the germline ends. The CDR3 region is CASSLMAMGEQYV. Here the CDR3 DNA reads TGTGCCAGCAGCTTGATGGCTATGGGCGAGCAGTACGTC.

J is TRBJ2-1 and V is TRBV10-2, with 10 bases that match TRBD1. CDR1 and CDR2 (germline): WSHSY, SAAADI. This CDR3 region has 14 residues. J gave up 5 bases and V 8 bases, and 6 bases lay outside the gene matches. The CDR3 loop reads CASGGDRGNNEQFF. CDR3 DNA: TGCGCCAGCGGGGGGGACAGGGGAAACAATGAGCAGTTCTTC.

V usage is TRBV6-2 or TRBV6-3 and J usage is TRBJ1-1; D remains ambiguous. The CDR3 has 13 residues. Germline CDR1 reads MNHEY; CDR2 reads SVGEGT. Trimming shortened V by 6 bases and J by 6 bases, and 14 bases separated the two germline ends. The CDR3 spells CASSSTPAAEAFF. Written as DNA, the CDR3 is TGTGCCAGCAGCTCGACCCCCGCCGCTGAAGCTTTCTTT.

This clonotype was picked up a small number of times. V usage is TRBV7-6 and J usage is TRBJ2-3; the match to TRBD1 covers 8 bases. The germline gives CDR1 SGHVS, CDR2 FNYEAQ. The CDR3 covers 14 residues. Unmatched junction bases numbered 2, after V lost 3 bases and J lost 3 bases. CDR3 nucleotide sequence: TGTGCCAGCAGCTTGTACAGGGGGACAGATACGCAGTATTTT. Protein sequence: CASSLYRGTDTQYF.

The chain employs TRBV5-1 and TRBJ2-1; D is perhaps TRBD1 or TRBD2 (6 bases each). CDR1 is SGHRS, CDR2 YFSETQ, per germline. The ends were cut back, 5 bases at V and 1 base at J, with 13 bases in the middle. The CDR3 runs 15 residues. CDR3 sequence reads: CASSNGGGSYNEQFF. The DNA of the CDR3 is TGCGCCAGCAGTAACGGAGGGGGGTCCTACAATGAGCAGTTCTTC.

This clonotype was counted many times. The CDR3 DNA sequence: TGCGCCAGCAGCCTAGGGACAGGGCAGGGGACCCAGTACTTC. Translated: CASSLGTGQGTQYF. The J gene is TRBJ2-5, the V gene TRBV5-1; TRBD1 aligns across 9 bases. After removal of 4 bases from V and 7 bases from J, the junction contained 8 bases not matched to a gene. The CDR3 is 14 residues long. Germline V lookup: CDR1 SGHRS, CDR2 YFSETQ.

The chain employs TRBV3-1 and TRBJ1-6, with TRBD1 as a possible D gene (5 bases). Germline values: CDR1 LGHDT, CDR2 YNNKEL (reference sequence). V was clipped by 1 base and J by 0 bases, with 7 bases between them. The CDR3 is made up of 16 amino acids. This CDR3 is CASSQGGSSYNSPLHF. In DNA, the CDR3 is TGTGCCAGCAGCCAAGGGGGGAGCTCCTATAATTCACCCCTCCACTTT. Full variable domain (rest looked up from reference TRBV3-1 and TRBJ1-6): DTAVSQTPKYLVTQMGNDKSIKCEQNLGHDTMYWYKQDSKKFLKIMFSYNNKELIINETVPNRFSPKSPDKAHLNLHINSLELGDSAVYFCASSQGGSSYNSPLHFGNGTRLTVT.

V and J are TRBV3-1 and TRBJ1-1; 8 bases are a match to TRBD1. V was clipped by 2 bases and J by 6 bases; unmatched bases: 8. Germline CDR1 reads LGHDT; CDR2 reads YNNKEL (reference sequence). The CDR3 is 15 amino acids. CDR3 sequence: CASSQTGTGWAEAFF. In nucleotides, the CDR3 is TGTGCCAGCAGCCAAACTGGGACAGGCTGGGCTGAAGCTTTCTTT.

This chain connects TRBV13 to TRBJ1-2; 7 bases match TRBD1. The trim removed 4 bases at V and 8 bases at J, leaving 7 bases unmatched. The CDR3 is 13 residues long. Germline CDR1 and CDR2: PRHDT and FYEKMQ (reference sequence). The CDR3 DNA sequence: TGTGCCAGCAGCTCGCAAAAGACAGGGGGCTACACCTTC. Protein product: CASSSQKTGGYTF.

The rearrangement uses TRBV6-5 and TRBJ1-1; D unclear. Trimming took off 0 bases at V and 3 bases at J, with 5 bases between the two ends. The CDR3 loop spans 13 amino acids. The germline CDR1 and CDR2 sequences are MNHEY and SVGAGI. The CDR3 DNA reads TGTGCCAGCAGTTACTCGTCCTACACTGAAGCTTTCTTT. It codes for CASSYSSYTEAFF.

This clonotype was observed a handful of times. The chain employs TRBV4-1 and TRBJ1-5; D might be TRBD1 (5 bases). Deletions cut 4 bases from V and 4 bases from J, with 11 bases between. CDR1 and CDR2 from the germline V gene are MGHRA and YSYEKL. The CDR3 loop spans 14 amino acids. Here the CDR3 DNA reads TGCGCCAGCAGCCCACTCGGGGCAAATCAGCCCCAGCATTTT. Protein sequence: CASSPLGANQPQHF.